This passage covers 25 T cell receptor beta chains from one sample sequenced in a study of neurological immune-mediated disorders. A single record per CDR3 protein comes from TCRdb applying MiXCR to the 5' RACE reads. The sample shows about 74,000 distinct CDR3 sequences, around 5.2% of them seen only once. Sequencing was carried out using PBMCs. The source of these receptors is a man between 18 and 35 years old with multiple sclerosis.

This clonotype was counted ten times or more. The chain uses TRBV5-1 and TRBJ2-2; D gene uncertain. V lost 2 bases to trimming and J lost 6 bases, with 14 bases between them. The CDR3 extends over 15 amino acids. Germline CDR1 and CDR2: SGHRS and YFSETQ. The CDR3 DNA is TGCGCCAGCAGCTTCAGTCAGAGCGTCTCCGGGGAGCTGTTTTTT. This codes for CASSFSQSVSGELFF.

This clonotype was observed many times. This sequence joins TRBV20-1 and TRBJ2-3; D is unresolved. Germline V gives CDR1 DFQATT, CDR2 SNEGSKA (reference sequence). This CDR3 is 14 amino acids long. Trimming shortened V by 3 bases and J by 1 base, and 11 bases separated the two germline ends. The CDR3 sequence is CSASPGSGTDTQYF. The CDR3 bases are TGCAGTGCTAGTCCCGGCAGTGGCACAGATACGCAGTATTTT.

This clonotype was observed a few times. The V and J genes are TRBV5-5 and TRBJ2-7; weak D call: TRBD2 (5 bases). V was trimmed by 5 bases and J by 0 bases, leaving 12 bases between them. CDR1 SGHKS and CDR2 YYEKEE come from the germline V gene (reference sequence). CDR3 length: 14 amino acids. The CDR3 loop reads CASRIGVPSYEQYF. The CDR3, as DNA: TGTGCCAGCAGGATCGGGGTCCCCTCCTACGAGCAGTACTTC.

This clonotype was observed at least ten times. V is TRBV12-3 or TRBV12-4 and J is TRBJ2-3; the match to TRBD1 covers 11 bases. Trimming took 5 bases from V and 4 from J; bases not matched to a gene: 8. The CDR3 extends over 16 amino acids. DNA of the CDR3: TGTGCCAGCAGTGCAGGACAGGGGGCGAACGCAGATACGCAGTATTTT. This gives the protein CASSAGQGANADTQYF.

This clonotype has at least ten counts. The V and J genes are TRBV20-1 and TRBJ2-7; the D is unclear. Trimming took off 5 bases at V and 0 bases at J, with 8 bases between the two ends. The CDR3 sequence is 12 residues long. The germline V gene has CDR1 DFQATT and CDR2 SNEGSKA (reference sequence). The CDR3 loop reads CSAQDNSYEQYF. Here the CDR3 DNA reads TGCAGTGCTCAAGACAACTCCTACGAGCAGTACTTC.

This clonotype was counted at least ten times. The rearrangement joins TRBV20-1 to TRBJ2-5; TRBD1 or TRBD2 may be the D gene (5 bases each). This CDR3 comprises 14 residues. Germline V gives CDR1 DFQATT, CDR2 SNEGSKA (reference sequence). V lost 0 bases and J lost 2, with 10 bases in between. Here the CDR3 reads CSARDLGVQETQYF. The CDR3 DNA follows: TGCAGTGCTAGAGATCTGGGGGTGCAAGAGACCCAGTACTTC.

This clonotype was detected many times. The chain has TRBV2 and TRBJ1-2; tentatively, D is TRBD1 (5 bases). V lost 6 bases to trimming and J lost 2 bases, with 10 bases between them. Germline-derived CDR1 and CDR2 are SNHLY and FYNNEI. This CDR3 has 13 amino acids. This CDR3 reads CASRRDANYGYTF. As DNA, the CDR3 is TGTGCCAGCAGGCGGGACGCCAACTATGGCTACACCTTC.

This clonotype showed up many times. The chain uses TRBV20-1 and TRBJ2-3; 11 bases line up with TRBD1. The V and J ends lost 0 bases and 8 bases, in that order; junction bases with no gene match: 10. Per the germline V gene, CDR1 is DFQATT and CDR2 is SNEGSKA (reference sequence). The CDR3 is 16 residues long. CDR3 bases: TGCAGTGCTAGAGATCTGCTGGACAGGGGGCTGGGTACGCAGTATTTT. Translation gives CSARDLLDRGLGTQYF.

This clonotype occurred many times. Written as DNA, the CDR3 is TGTGCCAGCAGCTCCTACAGACATAACTCTGGAAACACCATATATTTT. This sequence encodes CASSSYRHNSGNTIYF. The rearrangement uses TRBV13 and TRBJ1-3; no clear D. The length of the CDR3 is 16 residues. V was cut by 4 bases and J by 0 bases, with 13 bases left in between. Germline V CDR1 and CDR2: PRHDT, FYEKMQ (reference sequence). The full variable domain, with the rest looked up from reference TRBV13 and TRBJ1-3, is AAGVIQSPRHLIKEKRETATLKCYPIPRHDTVYWYQQGPGQDPQFLISFYEKMQSDKGSIPDRFSAQQFSDYHSELNMSSLELGDSALYFCASSSYRHNSGNTIYFGEGSWLTVV.

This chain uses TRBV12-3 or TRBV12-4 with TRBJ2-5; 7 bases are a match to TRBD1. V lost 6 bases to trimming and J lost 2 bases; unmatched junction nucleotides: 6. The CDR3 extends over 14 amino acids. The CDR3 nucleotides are TGTGCCAGCAGCCTCGGGACAGAACAAGAGACCCAGTACTTC. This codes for CASSLGTEQETQYF.

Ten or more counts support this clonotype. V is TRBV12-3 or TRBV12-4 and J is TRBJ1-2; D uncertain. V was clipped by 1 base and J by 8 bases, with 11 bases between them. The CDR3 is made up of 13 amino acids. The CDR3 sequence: CASSLGPDGGYTF. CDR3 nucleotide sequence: TGTGCCAGCAGTTTAGGGCCGGACGGGGGCTACACCTTC.

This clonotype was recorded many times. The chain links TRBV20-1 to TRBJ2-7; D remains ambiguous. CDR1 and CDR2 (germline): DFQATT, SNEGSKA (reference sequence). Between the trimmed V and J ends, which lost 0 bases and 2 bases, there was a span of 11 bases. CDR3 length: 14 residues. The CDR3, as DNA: TGCAGTGCTAGAGATGTAGGCAATCCCTACGAGCAGTACTTC. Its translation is CSARDVGNPYEQYF.

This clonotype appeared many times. The CDR3 protein is CASSAGTRNTGELFF. The CDR3, as DNA: TGTGCCAGCAGCGCTGGGACTAGGAACACCGGGGAGCTGTTTTTT. V usage is TRBV9 and J usage is TRBJ2-2; 8 nucleotides align to TRBD2. CDR3 length: 15 residues. Germline V gene lookup returns CDR1 SGDLS and CDR2 YYNGEE. V lost 3 bases and J lost 1; bases outside the gene matches: 2.

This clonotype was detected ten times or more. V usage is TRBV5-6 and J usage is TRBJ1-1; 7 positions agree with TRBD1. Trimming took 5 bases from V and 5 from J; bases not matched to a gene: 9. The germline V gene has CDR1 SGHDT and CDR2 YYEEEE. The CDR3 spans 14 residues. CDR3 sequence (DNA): TGTGCCAGCAGACTGGGGAGGGGGCGGACTGAAGCTTTCTTT. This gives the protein CASRLGRGRTEAFF.

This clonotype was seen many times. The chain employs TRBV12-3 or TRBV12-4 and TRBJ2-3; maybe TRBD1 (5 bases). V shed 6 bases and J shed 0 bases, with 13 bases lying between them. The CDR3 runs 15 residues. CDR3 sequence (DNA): TGTGCCAGCAGACTCCAGGGATTAAGCACAGATACGCAGTATTTT. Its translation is CASRLQGLSTDTQYF.

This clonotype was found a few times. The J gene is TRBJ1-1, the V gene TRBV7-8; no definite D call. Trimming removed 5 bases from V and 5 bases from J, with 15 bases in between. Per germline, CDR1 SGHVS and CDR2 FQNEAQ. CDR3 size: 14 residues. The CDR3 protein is CASSPRALVTEAFF. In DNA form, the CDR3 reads TGTGCCAGCAGCCCAAGGGCATTAGTTACTGAAGCTTTCTTT. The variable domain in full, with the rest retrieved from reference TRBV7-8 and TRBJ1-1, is GAGVSQSPRYKVAKRGQDVALRCDPISGHVSLFWYQQALGQGPEFLTYFQNEAQLDKSGLPSDRFFAERPEGSVSTLKIQRTQQEDSAVYLCASSPRALVTEAFFGQGTRLTVV.

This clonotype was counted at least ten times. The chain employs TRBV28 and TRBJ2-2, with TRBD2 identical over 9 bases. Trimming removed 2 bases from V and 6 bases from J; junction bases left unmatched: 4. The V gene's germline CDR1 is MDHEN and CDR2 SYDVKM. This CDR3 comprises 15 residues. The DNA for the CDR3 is TGTGCCAGCAGTTTAGCGGGAGGGGGATCCGGGGAGCTGTTTTTT. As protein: CASSLAGGGSGELFF.

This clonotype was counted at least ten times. CDR3 nucleotides: TGTGCCAGCAGCCCGAAACCGGGCCTCGGGCAGTTCTTC. Its protein is CASSPKPGLGQFF. J is TRBJ2-1 and V is TRBV5-6; D unresolved. Germline CDR1 SGHDT, CDR2 YYEEEE. The CDR3 sequence is 13 residues long. With 4 bases removed from V and 12 bases from J, the gap between germline ends came to 17 bases.

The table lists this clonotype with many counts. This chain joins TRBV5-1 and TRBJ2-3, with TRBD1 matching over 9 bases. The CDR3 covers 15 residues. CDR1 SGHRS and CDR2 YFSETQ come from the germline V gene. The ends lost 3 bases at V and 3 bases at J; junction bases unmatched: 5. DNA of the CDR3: TGCGCCAGCAGCTCTCAGGGACAGGGTACAGATACGCAGTATTTT. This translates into CASSSQGQGTDTQYF.

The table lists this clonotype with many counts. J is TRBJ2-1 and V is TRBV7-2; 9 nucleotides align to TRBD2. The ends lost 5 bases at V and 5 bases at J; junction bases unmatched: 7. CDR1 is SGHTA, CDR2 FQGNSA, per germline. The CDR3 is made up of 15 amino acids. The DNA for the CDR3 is TGTGCCAGCAGCCGCGGGGGGGAGGGTGACAATGAGCAGTTCTTC. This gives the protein CASSRGGEGDNEQFF.

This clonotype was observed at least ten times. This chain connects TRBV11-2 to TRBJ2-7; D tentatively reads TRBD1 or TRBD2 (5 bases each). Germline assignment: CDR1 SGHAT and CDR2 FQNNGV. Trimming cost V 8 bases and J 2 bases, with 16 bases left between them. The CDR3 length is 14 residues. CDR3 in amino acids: CASQEGPSTYEQYF. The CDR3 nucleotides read TGTGCCAGCCAAGAGGGGCCCTCTACCTACGAGCAGTACTTC.

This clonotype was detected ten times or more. CDR3 loop: CASSTKGDGVSPLHF. CDR3 DNA: TGTGCCAGCAGTACGAAAGGGGATGGCGTTTCACCCCTCCACTTT. This chain uses TRBV27 with TRBJ1-6; D possibly corresponds to TRBD1 (5 bases). Germline-derived CDR1 and CDR2 are MNHEY and SMNVEV (reference sequence). The V end was cut by 5 bases, the J end by 9 bases, with 17 bases between. This CDR3 is 15 amino acids long.

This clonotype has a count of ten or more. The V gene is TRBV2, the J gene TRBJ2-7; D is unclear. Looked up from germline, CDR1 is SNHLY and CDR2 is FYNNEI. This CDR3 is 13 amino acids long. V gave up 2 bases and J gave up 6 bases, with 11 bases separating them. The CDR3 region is CASSETAWGEQYF. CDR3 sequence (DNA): TGTGCCAGCAGTGAAACCGCCTGGGGCGAGCAGTACTTC.

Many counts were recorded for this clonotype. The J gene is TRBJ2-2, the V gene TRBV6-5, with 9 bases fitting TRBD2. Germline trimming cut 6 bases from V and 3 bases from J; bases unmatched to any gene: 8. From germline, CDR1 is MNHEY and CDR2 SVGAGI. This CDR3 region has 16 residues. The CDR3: CASSLEREEDTGELFF. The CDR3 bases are TGTGCCAGCAGCCTCGAGCGGGAGGAGGACACCGGGGAGCTGTTTTTT.

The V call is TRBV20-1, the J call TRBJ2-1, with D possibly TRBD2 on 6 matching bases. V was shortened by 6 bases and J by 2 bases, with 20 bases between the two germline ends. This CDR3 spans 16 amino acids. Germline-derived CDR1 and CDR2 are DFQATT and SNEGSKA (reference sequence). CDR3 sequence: CSAVPLEGGTYNEQFF. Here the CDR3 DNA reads TGCAGTGCGGTTCCCTTAGAGGGAGGTACCTACAATGAGCAGTTCTTC.